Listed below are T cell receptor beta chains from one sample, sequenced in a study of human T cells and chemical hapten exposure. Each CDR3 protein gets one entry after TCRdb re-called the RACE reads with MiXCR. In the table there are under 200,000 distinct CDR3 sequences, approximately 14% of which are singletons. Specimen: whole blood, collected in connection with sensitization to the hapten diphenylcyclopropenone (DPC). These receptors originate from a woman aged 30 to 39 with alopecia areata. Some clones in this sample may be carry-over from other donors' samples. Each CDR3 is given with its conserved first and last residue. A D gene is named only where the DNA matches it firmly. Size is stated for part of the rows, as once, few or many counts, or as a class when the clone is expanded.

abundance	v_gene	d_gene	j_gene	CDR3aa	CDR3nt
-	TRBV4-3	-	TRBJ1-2	CASSHSLRTGTEYGYTF	TGCGCCAGCAGCCATTCCCTCCGAACCGGGACGGAGTATGGCTACACCTTC
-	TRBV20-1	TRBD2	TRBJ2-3	CSAPRGRAASTQYF	TGCAGTGCTCCCCGCGGGAGGGCCGCCTCTACGCAGTATTTT
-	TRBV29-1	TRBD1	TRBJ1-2	CSATGQGAMIGYTF	TGCAGCGCAACCGGACAGGGGGCTATGATTGGCTACACCTTC
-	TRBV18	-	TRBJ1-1	CASYARLTGLNTEAFF	TGTGCCAGCTATGCACGGCTGACGGGGTTGAACACTGAAGCTTTCTTT
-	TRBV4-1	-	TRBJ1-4	CASRLSGSAGEKLFF	TGCGCCAGCCGCCTAAGTGGCTCTGCGGGTGAAAAACTGTTTTTT
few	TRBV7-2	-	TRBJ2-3	CASSLSISFPNTQYF	TGTGCCAGCAGCCTTAGCATCTCTTTTCCAAATACGCAGTATTTT
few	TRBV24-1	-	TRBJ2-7	CATSAGTRDEQYF	TGTGCCACCAGTGCAGGGACGAGGGACGAGCAGTACTTC
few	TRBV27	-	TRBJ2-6	CASTRTRTQSSGANVLTF	TGTGCCAGCACTAGGACCCGGACTCAAAGCTCTGGGGCCAACGTCCTGACTTTC
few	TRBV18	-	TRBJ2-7	CASSPPREMTYEQYF	TGTGCCAGCTCACCACCTCGCGAAATGACCTACGAGCAGTACTTC
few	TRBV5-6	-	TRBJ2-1	CASSLGTTLAHEQFF	TGTGCCAGCAGCTTGGGGACTACTCTCGCCCATGAGCAGTTCTTC
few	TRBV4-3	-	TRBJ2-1	CASSQDHGSSYNEQFF	TGCGCCAGCAGCCAAGATCACGGAAGCTCCTACAATGAGCAGTTCTTC
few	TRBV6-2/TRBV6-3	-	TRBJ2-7	CASSYPPSYEQYF	TGTGCCAGCAGTTACCCACCCTCCTACGAGCAGTACTTC
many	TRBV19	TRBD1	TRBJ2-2	CASDLTGGDGELFF	TGTGCCAGTGACCTCACAGGGGGCGACGGGGAGCTGTTTTTT
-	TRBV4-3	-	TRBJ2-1	CASSQTGGVSTRVYNEQFF	TGCGCCAGCAGCCAGACAGGAGGAGTATCGACAAGGGTCTACAATGAGCAGTTCTTC
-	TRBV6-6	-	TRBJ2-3	CASSSGTARKGYF	TGTGCCAGCAGTTCTGGGACGGCCCGAAAGGGGTATTTT
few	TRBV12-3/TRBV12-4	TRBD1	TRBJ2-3	CASTHGQGGHTDTQYF	TGTGCCAGCACCCATGGACAGGGCGGGCACACAGATACGCAGTATTTT
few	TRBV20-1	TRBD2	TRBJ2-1	CSARDSGSSYNEQFF	TGCAGTGCTAGAGATAGCGGGAGCTCCTACAATGAGCAGTTCTTC
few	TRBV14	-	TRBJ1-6	CASSRKTGPSSYNSPLHF	TGTGCCAGCAGCCGGAAGACCGGCCCGAGCTCCTATAATTCACCCCTCCACTTT
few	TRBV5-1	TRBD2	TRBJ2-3	CASSILAGPTDTQYF	TGCGCCAGCAGCATACTAGCGGGGCCCACAGATACGCAGTATTTT
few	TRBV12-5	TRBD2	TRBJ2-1	CASGYGLGGNEQFF	TGTGCTAGTGGTTATGGACTGGGGGGGAATGAGCAGTTCTTC
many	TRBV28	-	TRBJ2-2	CASSVYVGELFF	TGTGCCAGCAGTGTCTATGTCGGGGAGCTGTTTTTT
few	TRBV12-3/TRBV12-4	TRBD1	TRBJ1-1	CPSSFSSPGGGSNTEAFF	TGTCCCAGCAGTTTTTCTTCCCCAGGGGGCGGTTCGAACACTGAAGCTTTCTTT
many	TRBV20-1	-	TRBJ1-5	CSAREISNQPQHF	TGCAGTGCTAGGGAGATCAGCAATCAGCCCCAGCATTTT
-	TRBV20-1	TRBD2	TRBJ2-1	CSAGGLAGSGDEQFF	TGCAGTGCTGGCGGACTAGCGGGATCGGGCGATGAGCAGTTCTTC
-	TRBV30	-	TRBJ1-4	CAWSVRRGAGEKLFF	TGTGCCTGGAGTGTACGTCGGGGGGCAGGGGAAAAACTGTTTTTT
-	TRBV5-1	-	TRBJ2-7	CASSLEQEATSEQYF	TGCGCCAGCAGCTTGGAACAGGAGGCTACCTCCGAGCAGTACTTC
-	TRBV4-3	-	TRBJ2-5	CASSQDGSPPQYF	TGCGCCAGCAGCCAAGATGGGTCCCCCCCCCAGTACTTC
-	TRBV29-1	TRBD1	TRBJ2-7	CSVPRQGGDEQYF	TGCAGCGTCCCCAGACAGGGGGGGGACGAGCAGTACTTC
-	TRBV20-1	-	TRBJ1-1	CSARDQGSTEAFF	TGCAGTGCTAGAGATCAAGGCAGCACTGAAGCTTTCTTT
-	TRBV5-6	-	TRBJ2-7	CASSNWGTTSYEQYF	TGTGCCAGCAGCAATTGGGGTACCACGTCCTACGAGCAGTACTTC
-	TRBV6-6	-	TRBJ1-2	CASRSQGPFYGYTF	TGTGCCAGCAGATCCCAGGGCCCGTTCTATGGCTACACCTTC
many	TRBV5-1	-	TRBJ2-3	CASSPGPSTDTQYF	TGCGCCAGCAGCCCGGGACCGAGCACAGATACGCAGTATTTT
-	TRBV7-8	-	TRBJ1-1	CASSQRLLNTEAFF	TGTGCCAGCAGCCAGAGGCTCTTGAACACTGAAGCTTTCTTT
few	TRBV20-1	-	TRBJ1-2	CSARIPSGYTF	TGCAGTGCTAGAATTCCTAGTGGCTACACCTTC